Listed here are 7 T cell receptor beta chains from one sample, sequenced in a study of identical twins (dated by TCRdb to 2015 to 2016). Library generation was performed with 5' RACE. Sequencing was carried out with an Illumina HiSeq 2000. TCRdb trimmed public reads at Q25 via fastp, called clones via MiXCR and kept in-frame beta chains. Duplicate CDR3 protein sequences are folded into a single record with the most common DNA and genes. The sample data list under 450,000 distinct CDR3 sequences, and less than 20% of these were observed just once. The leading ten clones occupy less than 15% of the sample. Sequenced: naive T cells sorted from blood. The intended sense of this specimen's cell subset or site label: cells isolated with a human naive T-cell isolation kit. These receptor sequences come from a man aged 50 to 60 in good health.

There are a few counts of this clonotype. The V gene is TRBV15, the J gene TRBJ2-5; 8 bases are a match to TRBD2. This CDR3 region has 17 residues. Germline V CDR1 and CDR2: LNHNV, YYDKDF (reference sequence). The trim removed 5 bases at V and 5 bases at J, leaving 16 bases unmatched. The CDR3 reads CATSPGDAGGVGETQYF. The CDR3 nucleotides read TGTGCCACCAGCCCAGGGGACGCGGGAGGTGTGGGCGAGACCCAGTACTTC. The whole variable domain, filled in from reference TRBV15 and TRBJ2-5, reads DAMVIQNPRYQVTQFGKPVTLSCSQTLNHNVMYWYQQKSSQAPKLLFHYYDKDFNNEADTPDNFQSRRPNTSFCFLDIRSPGLGDTAMYLCATSPGDAGGVGETQYFGPGTRLLVL.

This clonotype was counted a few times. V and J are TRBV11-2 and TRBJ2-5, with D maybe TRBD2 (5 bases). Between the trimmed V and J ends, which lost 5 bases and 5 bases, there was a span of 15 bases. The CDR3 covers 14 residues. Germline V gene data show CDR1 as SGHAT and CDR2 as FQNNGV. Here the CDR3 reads CASSPRLARETQYF. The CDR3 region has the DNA TGTGCCAGCAGCCCCCGGCTAGCCAGGGAGACCCAGTACTTC.

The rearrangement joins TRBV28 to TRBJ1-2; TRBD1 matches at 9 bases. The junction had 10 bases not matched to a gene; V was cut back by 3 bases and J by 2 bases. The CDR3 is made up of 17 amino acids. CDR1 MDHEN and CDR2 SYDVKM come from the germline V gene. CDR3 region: CASSLATGTGTNYGYTF. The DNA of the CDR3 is TGTGCCAGCAGTTTGGCAACCGGGACAGGGACCAACTATGGCTACACCTTC.

CDR3 loop: CASSFTPDSYGYTF. The CDR3 DNA reads as TGCGCCAGCAGCTTCACTCCGGACAGCTATGGCTACACCTTC. The rearrangement uses TRBV5-1 and TRBJ1-2; D might be TRBD1 (6 bases). CDR1 and CDR2 from the germline V gene are SGHRS and YFSETQ. V lost 2 bases to trimming and J lost 4 bases, with 12 bases between them. The CDR3 has 14 residues.

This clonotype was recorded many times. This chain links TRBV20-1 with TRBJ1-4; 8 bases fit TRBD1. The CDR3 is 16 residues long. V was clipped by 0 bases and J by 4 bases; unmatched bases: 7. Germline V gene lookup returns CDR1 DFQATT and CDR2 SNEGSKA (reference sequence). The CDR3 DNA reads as TGCAGTGCTAGAGACCGCACAGGGGGTGATAATGAAAAACTGTTTTTT. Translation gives CSARDRTGGDNEKLFF.

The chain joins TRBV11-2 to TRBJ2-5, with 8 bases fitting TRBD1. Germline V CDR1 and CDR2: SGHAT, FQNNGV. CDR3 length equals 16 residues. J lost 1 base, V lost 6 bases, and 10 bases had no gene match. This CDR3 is CASRLRDRPPQETQYF. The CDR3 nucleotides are TGTGCCAGCAGGCTTAGGGACAGGCCTCCCCAAGAGACCCAGTACTTC.

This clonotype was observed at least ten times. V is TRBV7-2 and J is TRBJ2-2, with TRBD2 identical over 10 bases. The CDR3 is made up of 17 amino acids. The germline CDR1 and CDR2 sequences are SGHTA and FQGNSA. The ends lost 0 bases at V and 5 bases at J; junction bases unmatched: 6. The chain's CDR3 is CASSLAFGLAATGELFF. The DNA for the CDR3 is TGTGCCAGCAGCTTAGCCTTCGGACTAGCGGCTACCGGGGAGCTGTTTTTT.